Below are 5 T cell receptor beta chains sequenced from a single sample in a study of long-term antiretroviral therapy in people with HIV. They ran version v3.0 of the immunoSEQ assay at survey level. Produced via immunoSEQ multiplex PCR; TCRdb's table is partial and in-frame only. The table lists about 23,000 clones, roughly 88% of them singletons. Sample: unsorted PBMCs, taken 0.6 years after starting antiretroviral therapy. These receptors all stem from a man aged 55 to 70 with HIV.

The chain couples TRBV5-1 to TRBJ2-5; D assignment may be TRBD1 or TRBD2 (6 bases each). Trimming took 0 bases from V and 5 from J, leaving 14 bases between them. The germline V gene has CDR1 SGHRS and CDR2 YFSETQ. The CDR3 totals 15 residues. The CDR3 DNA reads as TGCGCCAGCAGCTTGGGTGCACTGGGGGGCGAGACCCAGTACTTC. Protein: CASSLGALGGETQYF.

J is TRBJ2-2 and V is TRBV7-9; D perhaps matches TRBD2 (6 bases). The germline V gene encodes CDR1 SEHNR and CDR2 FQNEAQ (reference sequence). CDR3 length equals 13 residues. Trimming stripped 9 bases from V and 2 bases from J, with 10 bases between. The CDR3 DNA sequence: TGTGCCAGGGGGGGACTTAACACCGGGGAGCTGTTTTTT. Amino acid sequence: CARGGLNTGELFF.

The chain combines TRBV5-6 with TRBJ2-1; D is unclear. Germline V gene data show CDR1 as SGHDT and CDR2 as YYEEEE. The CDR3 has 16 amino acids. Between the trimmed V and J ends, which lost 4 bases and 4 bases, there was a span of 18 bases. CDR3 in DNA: TGTGCCAGCAGCCTATACGGGTTCCCACGATACAATGAGCAGTTCTTC. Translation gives CASSLYGFPRYNEQFF.

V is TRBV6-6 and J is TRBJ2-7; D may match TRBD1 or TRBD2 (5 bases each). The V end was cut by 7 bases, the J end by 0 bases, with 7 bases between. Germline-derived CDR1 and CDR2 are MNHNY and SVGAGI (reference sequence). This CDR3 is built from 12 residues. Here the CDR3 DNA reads TGTGCCAGCACCGGGACCTCCTACGAGCAGTACTTC. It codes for CASTGTSYEQYF.

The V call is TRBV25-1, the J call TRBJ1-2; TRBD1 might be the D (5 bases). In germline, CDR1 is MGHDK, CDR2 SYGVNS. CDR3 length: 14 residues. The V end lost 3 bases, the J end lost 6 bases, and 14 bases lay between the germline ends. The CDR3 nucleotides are TGTGCCAGCAGTGACCAATGGGGGGAAGATGGCTACACCTTC. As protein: CASSDQWGEDGYTF.